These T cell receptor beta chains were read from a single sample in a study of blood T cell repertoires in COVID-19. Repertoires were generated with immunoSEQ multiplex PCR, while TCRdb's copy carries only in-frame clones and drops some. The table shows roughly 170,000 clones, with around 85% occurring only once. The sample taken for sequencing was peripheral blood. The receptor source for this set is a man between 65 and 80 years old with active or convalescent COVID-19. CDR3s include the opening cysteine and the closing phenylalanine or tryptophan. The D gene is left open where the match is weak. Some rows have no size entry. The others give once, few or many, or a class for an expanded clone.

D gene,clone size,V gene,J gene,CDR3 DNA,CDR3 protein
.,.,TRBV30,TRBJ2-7,TGTGCCTGGAGGGGAGGTTTGGGCTCCTACGAGCAGTACTTC,CAWRGGLGSYEQYF
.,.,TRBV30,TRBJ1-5,TGTGCCTGGAGCGCGGACCCCCGGACATATAGGGATCAGCCCCAGCATTTT,CAWSADPRTYRDQPQHF
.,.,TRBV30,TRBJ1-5,TGTGCCTGGAGTTCGGGGGTCGGGCAGCCCCAGCATTTT,CAWSSGVGQPQHF
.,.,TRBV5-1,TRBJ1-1,TGCGCCAGCAGCCGGGGTGGGGAAGGAACTGAAGCTTTCTTT,CASSRGGEGTEAFF
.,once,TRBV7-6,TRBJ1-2,TGTGCCAGCAGCTTAGGCTCGCCGGGTCTTTCGGATGGCTACACCTTC,CASSLGSPGLSDGYTF
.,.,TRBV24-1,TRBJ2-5,TGTGCCACCAGTGATTTAGGGGCCGGTGAGACCCAGTACTTC,CATSDLGAGETQYF
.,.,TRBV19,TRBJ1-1,TGTGCCAGTAGTATAGGACAAGGGGTCACTGAAGCTTTCTTT,CASSIGQGVTEAFF
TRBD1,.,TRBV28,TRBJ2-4,TGTGCCAGCAGTAAAAACAGGGGGGCCAAAAACATTCAGTACTTC,CASSKNRGAKNIQYF
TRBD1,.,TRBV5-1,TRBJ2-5,TGCGCCAGCAGCGGGGACAGGGGCCAAGAGACCCAGTACTTC,CASSGDRGQETQYF
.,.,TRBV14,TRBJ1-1,TGTGCCAGCAGCCAAGCCGGGACACAGTTTATCACTGAAGCTTTCTTT,CASSQAGTQFITEAFF
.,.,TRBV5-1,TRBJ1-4,TGCGCCAGCAGCTTGGACCAGGCTGCAACTAATGAAAAACTGTTTTTT,CASSLDQAATNEKLFF
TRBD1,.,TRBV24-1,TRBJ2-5,TGTGCCACCAGTGACCCGCGACCGACAGGGTTGGGGCCAGAGACCCAGTACTTC,CATSDPRPTGLGPETQYF
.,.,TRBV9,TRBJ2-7,TGTGCCAGCAGCGTAGGCTCAGGTCCCTACGAGCAGTACTTC,CASSVGSGPYEQYF
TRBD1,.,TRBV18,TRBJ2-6,TGTGCCAGCTCATCCGGGACAGGAACCTCTGGGGCCAACGTCCTGACTTTC,CASSSGTGTSGANVLTF
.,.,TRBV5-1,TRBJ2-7,TGCGCCAGCAGCACCTCAACCTCGGGGCAGTACTTC,CASSTSTSGQYF
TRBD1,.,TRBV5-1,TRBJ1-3,TGCGCCAGCAGCTTGGCCGGGACAGACTCTGGAAACACCATATATTTT,CASSLAGTDSGNTIYF
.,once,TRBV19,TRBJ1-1,TGTGCCAGTAGGGGGCAGGGCTACATGAACACTGAAGCTTTCTTT,CASRGQGYMNTEAFF
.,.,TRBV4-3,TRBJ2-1,TGCGCCAGCAGCCAAGAATACGGAGATGAGCAGTTCTTC,CASSQEYGDEQFF